This T cell receptor (beta chain) emerged from a study of CD4 T cells in relation to SARS-CoV-2 and coronaviruses. Data came from immunoSEQ multiplex PCR; TCRdb stores just in-frame clones and leaves some out. The table has tens of thousands of clones, 72% seen once; the top ten hold 9% to 15%. CD4+ T cells from unexposed donors were obtained before the COVID-19 pandemic (2011-2018). Isolation of CD4+ T cells took place after about 10 days in culture. This clone was detected only a few times. What it binds is not known. The sequence was obtained from a human donor in good health. Sequencing input: CD4+ T cells from PBMCs, cultured in vitro.

The CDR3 here is CASSIRGPPNQPQHF. CDR3 in DNA: TGTGCCAGTAGTATTAGGGGGCCGCCCAATCAGCCCCAGCATTTT. The V gene is TRBV19, the J gene TRBJ1-5; TRBD1 matches at 7 bases. With V trimmed by 3 bases and J by 3 bases, 5 bases remained unmatched. The CDR3 contains 15 residues. Germline loops: CDR1 LNHDA, CDR2 SQIVND (reference sequence).